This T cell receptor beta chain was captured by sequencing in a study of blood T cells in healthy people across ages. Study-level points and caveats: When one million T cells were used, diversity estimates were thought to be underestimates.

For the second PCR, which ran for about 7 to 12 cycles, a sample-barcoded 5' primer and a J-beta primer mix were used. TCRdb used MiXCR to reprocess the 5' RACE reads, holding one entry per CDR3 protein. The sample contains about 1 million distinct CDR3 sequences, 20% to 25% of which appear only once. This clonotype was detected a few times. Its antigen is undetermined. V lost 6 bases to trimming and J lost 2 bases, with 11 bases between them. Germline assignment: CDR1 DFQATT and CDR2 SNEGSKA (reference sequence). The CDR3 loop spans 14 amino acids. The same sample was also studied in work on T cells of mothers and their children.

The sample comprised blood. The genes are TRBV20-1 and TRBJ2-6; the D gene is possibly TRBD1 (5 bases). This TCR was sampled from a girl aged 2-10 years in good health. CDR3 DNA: TGCAGTGCCATCCCAGGGACTGGGGCCAACGTCCTGACTTTC. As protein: CSAIPGTGANVLTF.